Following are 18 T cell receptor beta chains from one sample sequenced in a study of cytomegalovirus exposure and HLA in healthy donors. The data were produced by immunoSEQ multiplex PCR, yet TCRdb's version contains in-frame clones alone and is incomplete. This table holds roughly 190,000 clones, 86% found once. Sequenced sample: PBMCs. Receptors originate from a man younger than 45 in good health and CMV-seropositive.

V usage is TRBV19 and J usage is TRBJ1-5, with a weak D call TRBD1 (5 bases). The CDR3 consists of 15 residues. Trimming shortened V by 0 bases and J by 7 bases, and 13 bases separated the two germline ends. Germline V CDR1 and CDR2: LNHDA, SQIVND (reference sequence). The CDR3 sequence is CASSIDFSGTQPQHF. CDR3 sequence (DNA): TGTGCCAGTAGTATAGATTTCTCAGGGACGCAGCCCCAGCATTTT.

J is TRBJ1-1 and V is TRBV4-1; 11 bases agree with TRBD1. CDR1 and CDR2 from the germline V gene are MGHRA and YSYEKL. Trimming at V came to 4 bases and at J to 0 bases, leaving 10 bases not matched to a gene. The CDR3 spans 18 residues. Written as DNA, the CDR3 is TGCGCCAGCAGCCCGATCGGGACAGGGGGAGAAATGAACACTGAAGCTTTCTTT. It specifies CASSPIGTGGEMNTEAFF.

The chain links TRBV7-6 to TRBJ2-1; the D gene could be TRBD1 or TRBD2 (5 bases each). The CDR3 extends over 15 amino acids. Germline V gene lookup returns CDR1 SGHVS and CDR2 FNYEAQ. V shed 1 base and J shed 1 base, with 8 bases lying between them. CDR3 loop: CASSLVGTSYNEQFF. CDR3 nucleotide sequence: TGTGCCAGCAGCTTAGTGGGGACGTCCTACAATGAGCAGTTCTTC. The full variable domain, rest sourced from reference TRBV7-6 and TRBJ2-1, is GAGVSQSPRYKVTKRGQDVALRCDPISGHVSLYWYRQALGQGPEFLTYFNYEAQQDKSGLPNDRFSAERPEGSISTLTIQRTEQRDSAMYRCASSLVGTSYNEQFFGPGTRLTVL.

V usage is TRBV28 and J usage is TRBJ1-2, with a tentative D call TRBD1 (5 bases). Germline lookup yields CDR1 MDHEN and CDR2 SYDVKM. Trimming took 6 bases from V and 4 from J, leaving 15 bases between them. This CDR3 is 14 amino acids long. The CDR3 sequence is CASSSQGGGYGYTF. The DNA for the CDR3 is TGTGCCAGCAGCAGTCAGGGAGGAGGCTATGGCTACACCTTC.

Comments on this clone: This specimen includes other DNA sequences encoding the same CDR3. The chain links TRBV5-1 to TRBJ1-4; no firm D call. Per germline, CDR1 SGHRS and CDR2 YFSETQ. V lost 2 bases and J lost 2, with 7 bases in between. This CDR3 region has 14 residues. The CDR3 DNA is TGCGCCAGCAGCTTTGGTGCGACTAATGAAAAACTGTTTTTT. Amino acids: CASSFGATNEKLFF.

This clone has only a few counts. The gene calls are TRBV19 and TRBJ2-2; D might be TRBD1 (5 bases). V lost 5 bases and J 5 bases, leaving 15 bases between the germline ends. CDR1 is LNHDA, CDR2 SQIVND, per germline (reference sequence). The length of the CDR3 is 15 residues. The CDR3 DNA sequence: TGTGCCAGTAGTGCCCCCCAGGGTGGAACCGGGGAGCTGTTTTTT. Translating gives CASSAPQGGTGELFF. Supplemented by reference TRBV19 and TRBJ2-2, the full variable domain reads DGGITQSPKYLFRKEGQNVTLSCEQNLNHDAMYWYRQDPGQGLRLIYYSQIVNDFQKGDIAEGYSVSREKKESFPLTVTSAQKNPTAFYLCASSAPQGGTGELFFGEGSRLTVL.

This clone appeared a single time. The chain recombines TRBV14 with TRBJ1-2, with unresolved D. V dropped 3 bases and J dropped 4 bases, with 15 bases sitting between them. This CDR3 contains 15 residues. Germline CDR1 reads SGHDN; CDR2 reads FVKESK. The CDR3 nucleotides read TGTGCCAGCAGCCATTACTCAGGACCAGGCTATGGCTACACCTTC. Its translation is CASSHYSGPGYGYTF. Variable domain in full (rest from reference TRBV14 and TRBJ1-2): EAGVTQFPSHSVIEKGQTVTLRCDPISGHDNLYWYRRVMGKEIKFLLHFVKESKQDESGMPNNRFLAERTGGTYSTLKVQPAELEDSGVYFCASSHYSGPGYGYTFGSGTRLTVV.

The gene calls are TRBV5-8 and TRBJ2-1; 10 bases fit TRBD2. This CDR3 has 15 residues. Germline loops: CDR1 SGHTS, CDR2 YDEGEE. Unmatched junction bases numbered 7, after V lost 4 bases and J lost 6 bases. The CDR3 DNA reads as TGTGCCAGCAGCATAGGGACTAGCGTGAGCAATGAGCAGTTCTTC. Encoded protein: CASSIGTSVSNEQFF.

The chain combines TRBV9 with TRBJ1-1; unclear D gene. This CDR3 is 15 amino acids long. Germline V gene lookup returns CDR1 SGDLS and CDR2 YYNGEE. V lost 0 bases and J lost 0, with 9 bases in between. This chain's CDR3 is CASSVEGDMNTEAFF. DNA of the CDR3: TGTGCCAGCAGCGTAGAAGGTGACATGAACACTGAAGCTTTCTTT.

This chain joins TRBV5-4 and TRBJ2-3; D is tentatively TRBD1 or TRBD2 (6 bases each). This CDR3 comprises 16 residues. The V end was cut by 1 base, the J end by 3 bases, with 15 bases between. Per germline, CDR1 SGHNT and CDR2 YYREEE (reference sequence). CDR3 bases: TGTGCCAGCAGCTTGTCGGGGGCAGGAAGAACAGATACGCAGTATTTT. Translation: CASSLSGAGRTDTQYF.

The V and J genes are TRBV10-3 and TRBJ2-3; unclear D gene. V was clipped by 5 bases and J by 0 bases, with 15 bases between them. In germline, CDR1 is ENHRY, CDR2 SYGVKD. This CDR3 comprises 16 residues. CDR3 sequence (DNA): TGTGCCATCAGTTCAACTGGTAGCCCTAGCACAGATACGCAGTATTTT. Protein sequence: CAISSTGSPSTDTQYF.

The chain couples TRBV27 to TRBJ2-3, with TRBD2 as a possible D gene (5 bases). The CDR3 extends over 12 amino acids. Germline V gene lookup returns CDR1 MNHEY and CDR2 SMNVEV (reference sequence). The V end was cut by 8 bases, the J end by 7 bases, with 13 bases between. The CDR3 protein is CASSGLRNTQYF. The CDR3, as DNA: TGTGCCAGCTCTGGACTCAGGAATACGCAGTATTTT.

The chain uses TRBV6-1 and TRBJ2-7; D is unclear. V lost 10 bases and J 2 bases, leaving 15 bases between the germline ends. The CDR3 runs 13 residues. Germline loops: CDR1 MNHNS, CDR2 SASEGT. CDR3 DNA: TGTGCCACCTCTAGGAAGGGCCCCTACGAGCAGTACTTC. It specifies CATSRKGPYEQYF.

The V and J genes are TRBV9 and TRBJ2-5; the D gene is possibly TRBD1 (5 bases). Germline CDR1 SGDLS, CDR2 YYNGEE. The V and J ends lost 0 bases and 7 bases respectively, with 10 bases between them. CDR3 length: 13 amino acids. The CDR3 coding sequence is TGTGCCAGCAGCGTAGAGTGGGGCGCGACCCAGTACTTC. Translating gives CASSVEWGATQYF.

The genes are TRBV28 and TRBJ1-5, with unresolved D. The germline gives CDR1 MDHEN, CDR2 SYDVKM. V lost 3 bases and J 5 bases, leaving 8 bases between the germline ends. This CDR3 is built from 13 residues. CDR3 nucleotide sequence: TGTGCCAGCAGTTTGGGCAGCTATCAGCCCCAGCATTTT. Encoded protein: CASSLGSYQPQHF.

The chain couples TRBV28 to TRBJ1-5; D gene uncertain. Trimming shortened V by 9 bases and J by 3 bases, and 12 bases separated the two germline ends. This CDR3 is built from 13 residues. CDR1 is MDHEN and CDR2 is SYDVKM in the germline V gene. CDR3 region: CASIRRPNQPQHF. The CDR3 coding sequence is TGTGCCAGTATCAGACGGCCCAATCAGCCCCAGCATTTT.

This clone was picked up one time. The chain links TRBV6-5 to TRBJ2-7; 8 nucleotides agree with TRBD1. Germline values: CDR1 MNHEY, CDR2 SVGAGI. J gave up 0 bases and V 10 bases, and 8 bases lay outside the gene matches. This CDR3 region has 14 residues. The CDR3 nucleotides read TGTGCCACCGCCCCGGGACAGGCCTCCTACGAGCAGTACTTC. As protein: CATAPGQASYEQYF.

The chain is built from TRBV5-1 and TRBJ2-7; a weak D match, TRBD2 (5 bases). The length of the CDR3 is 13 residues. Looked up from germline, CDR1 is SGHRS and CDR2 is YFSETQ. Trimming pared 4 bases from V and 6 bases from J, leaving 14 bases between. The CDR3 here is CASSPGGRSEQYF. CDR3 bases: TGCGCCAGCAGCCCCGGAGGCCGCTCCGAGCAGTACTTC.